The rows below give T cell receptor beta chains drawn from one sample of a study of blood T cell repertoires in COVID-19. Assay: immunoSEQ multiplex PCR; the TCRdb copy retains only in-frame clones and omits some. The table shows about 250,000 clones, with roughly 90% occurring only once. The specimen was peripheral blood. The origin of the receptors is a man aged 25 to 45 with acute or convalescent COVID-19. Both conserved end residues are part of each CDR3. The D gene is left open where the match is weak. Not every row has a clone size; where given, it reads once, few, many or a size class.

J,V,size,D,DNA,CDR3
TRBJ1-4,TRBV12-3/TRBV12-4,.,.,TGTGCCAGCAGACGGGGTCTGGGTGAAAAACTGTTTTTT,CASRRGLGEKLFF
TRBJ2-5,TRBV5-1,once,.,TGCGCCAGCAGCTTGACCCAGCAAGAGACCCAGTACTTC,CASSLTQQETQYF
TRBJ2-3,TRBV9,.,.,TGTGCCAGCAGCGTAGCTGGCACAGATACGCAGTATTTT,CASSVAGTDTQYF
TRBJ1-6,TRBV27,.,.,TGTGCCAGCAGACCAGGGGATGGAAGCTCACCCCTCCACTTT,CASRPGDGSSPLHF
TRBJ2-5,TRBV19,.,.,TGTGCCAGTAGTATTCAGGGGACCCAGTACTTC,CASSIQGTQYF
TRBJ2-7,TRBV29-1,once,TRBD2,TGCAGCGTAATAGCGGGGCCACTGGGGGAGCAGTACTTC,CSVIAGPLGEQYF
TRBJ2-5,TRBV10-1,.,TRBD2,TGCGCCAGCAGTGAGGGTGTACTAGCGGGAGGTACCCAAGAGACCCAGTACTTC,CASSEGVLAGGTQETQYF
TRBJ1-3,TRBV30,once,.,TGTGCCTGGACCGAGCAAATCTCTGGAAACACCATATATTTT,CAWTEQISGNTIYF
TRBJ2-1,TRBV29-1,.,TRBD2,TGCAGCGTTCCTAGCGGGGGCCCTAATGAGCAGTTCTTC,CSVPSGGPNEQFF
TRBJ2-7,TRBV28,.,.,TGTGCCAGCGGAGGGGTAACCTACGAGCAGTACTTC,CASGGVTYEQYF
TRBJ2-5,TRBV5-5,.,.,TGTGCCAGCAGCTTGGGCCAGAATCAAGAGACCCAGTACTTC,CASSLGQNQETQYF
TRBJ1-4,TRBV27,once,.,TGTGCCAGCAGCCTCGGAGGGCCCGCAAGGAATGAAAAACTGTTTTTT,CASSLGGPARNEKLFF
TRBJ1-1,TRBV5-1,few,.,TGCGCCAGCAGCACTTGGACAGTCATGAACACTGAAGCTTTCTTT,CASSTWTVMNTEAFF
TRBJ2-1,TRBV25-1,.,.,TGTGCCAGCAGTGAATTCAACAATGAGCAGTTCTTC,CASSEFNNEQFF
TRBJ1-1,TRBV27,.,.,TGTGCCAGCAGTTTCGGTCGAGGCACTTGGAACACTGAAGCTTTCTTT,CASSFGRGTWNTEAFF
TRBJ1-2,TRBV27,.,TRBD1,TGTGCCAGCAGTTCGGGACAGGGGATAAAGGGCTACACCTTC,CASSSGQGIKGYTF
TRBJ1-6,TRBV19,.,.,TGTGCCAGCCAGAGACAGTTCTATAATTCACCCCTCCACTTT,CASQRQFYNSPLHF
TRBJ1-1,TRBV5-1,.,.,TGCGCCAGCAGCACCCAGGGGAGTGACACTGAAGCTTTCTTT,CASSTQGSDTEAFF
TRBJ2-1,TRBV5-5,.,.,TGTGCCAGCAGCTTGCCACTAGCAGGTGAGCAGTTCTTC,CASSLPLAGEQFF
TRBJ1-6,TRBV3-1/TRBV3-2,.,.,TGTGCCAGCAGCCTCTTGACCTCCCAGGTTGATAATTCACCCCTCCACTTT,CASSLLTSQVDNSPLHF
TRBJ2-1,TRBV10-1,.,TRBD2,TGCGCCAGCAGTGGTCAAGTGGGAGGGATACGCTACAATGAGCAGTTCTTC,CASSGQVGGIRYNEQFF
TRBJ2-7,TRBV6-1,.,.,TGTGCCAGCAGTGAAGCAGCGGGTTGGCCGTCCTACGAGCAGTACTTC,CASSEAAGWPSYEQYF
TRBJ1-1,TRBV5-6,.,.,TGTGCCAGCAGCTTGGAGGGGGGGGAGCACACTGAAGCTTTCTTT,CASSLEGGEHTEAFF
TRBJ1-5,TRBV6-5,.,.,TGTGCCAGCAGTTCAACAGGGCAGCCCCAGCATTTT,CASSSTGQPQHF
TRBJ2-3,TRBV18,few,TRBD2,TGTGCCAGCTCCAGTTCGGGAGGGCCGTCCCCAGATACGCAGTATTTT,CASSSSGGPSPDTQYF
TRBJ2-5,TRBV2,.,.,TGTGCCAGCAGTTCTCAAGAGACCCAGTACTTC,CASSSQETQYF
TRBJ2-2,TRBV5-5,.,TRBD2,TGTGCCAGCAGCCCGGGACTATTTACGAACACCGGGGAGCTGTTTTTT,CASSPGLFTNTGELFF
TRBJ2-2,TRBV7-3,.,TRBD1,TGTGCCAGCAGTAGGACAGGGCTGGTTGAGGAGCTGTTTTTT,CASSRTGLVEELFF
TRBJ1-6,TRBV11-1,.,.,TGTGCCAGCAGCTTAGAGGGACATCTTGGGATTTCACCCCTCCACTTT,CASSLEGHLGISPLHF
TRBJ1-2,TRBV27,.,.,TGTGCCAGCACTAAAATCTCGGCCGGGGACTATGGCTACACCTTC,CASTKISAGDYGYTF
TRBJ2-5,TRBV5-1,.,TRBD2,TGCGCCAGCAGGACTAGCGGGGGGCAAGAGACCCAGTACTTC,CASRTSGGQETQYF
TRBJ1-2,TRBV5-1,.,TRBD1,TGCGCCAGCAGCCCCGGGACAGATAGCTATGGCTACACCTTC,CASSPGTDSYGYTF
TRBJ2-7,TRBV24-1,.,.,TGTGCCACCAGTGATGGTAGACAGTTCGGATCTTACGAGCAGTACTTC,CATSDGRQFGSYEQYF
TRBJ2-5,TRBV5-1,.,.,TGCGCCAGCAGCCCCGGACTGCAGGAGACCCAGTACTTC,CASSPGLQETQYF
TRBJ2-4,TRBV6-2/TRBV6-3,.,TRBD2,TGTGCCAGCAGTTCCTCTAGCGGGCGCTCCTTAGCCAAAAACATTCAGTACTTC,CASSSSSGRSLAKNIQYF
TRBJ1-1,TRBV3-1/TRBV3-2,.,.,TGTGCCAGCAGCCAAAACGGGGGGAGAACTGAAGCTTTCTTT,CASSQNGGRTEAFF
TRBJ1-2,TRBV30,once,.,TGTGCCTGGAGTGTACGGGACTTCTCCCTTAACTATGGCTACACCTTC,CAWSVRDFSLNYGYTF
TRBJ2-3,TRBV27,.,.,TGTGCCAGCAGTTTATTGTGGAGCCACCGCACAGATACGCAGTATTTT,CASSLLWSHRTDTQYF